The 27 T cell receptor beta chains in this list originate from one sample, sequenced in a study of blood T cell repertoires in COVID-19. Profiling relied on immunoSEQ multiplex PCR, and the TCRdb table lists in-frame clones only, not all of them. The profile shows nearly 300,000 clones, 70% to 85% of them singletons. The sample taken for sequencing was peripheral blood. These receptor sequences come from a human donor with COVID-19, enrolled during active disease. The donor label of this sample is uncertain.

The chain combines TRBV4-3 with TRBJ1-4; 7 bases line up with TRBD1. CDR3 length: 17 amino acids. In germline, CDR1 is LGHNA, CDR2 YSLEER. The V and J ends lost 2 bases and 0 bases, in that order; junction bases with no gene match: 6. CDR3 region: CASSQTFTGATNEKLFF. The DNA for the CDR3 is TGCGCCAGCAGCCAAACTTTTACAGGGGCAACTAATGAAAAACTGTTTTTT.

This chain joins TRBV27 and TRBJ2-1, with TRBD2 identical over 13 bases. V trimming: 8 bases; J trimming: 0 bases; junction bases outside the gene matches: 10. The germline V gene encodes CDR1 MNHEY and CDR2 SMNVEV (reference sequence). The CDR3 is 18 residues long. The CDR3 is CASSGLAGASPSYNEQFF. The DNA of the CDR3 is TGTGCCAGCTCCGGACTAGCGGGAGCCTCGCCCTCCTACAATGAGCAGTTCTTC.

This sequence joins TRBV19 and TRBJ1-3, with a tentative D call TRBD1 (5 bases). Per the germline V gene, CDR1 is LNHDA and CDR2 is SQIVND (reference sequence). The CDR3 has 15 residues. Trimming pared 3 bases from V and 0 bases from J, leaving 9 bases between. The DNA of the CDR3 is TGTGCCAGTAGTATCAGCAGGGCCTCTGGAAACACCATATATTTT. Residues: CASSISRASGNTIYF. The full variable domain, in which reference TRBV19 and TRBJ1-3 provide the parts outside the CDR3, is DGGITQSPKYLFRKEGQNVTLSCEQNLNHDAMYWYRQDPGQGLRLIYYSQIVNDFQKGDIAEGYSVSREKKESFPLTVTSAQKNPTAFYLCASSISRASGNTIYFGEGSWLTVV.

The chain combines TRBV18 with TRBJ2-7, with 7 bases identical to TRBD1. This CDR3 comprises 16 residues. The junction had 10 bases not matched to a gene; V was cut back by 3 bases and J by 2 bases. CDR1 and CDR2 from the germline V gene are KGHSH and LQKENI. The DNA for the CDR3 is TGTGCCAGCTCACCCCAACGACAGGGATTAGCCTACGAGCAGTACTTC. It encodes CASSPQRQGLAYEQYF.

The gene calls are TRBV27 and TRBJ1-5; perhaps TRBD1 as D (6 bases). Per germline, CDR1 MNHEY and CDR2 SMNVEV (reference sequence). V was pared by 2 bases and J by 0 bases, with 11 bases between. The CDR3 consists of 16 residues. The CDR3 sequence: CASSLTGTHSNQPQHF. As DNA, the CDR3 is TGTGCCAGCAGTTTAACCGGGACACATAGCAATCAGCCCCAGCATTTT.

The chain uses TRBV12-3 or TRBV12-4 and TRBJ1-4; D is unclear. The ends were cut back, 3 bases at V and 5 bases at J, with 7 bases in the middle. There are 13 residues in the CDR3. The CDR3 region is CASSLGSNEKLFF. The CDR3 bases are TGTGCCAGCAGTTTGGGCAGCAATGAAAAACTGTTTTTT.

The chain couples TRBV5-6 to TRBJ2-2, with unresolved D. Trimming pared 1 base from V and 7 bases from J, leaving 8 bases between. CDR3 size: 13 residues. Germline V CDR1 and CDR2: SGHDT, YYEEEE. The CDR3 region has the DNA TGTGCCAGCAGCTTGCTCCCCCTCGGGGAGCTGTTTTTT. This gives the protein CASSLLPLGELFF.

This clone was recorded once. The chain joins TRBV18 to TRBJ2-1; 8 bases map to TRBD2. Germline assignment: CDR1 KGHSH and CDR2 LQKENI. The trim removed 3 bases at V and 7 bases at J, leaving 5 bases unmatched. The CDR3 totals 14 residues. The CDR3 reads CASSPGLERNEQFF. In DNA, the CDR3 is TGTGCCAGCTCACCGGGACTAGAAAGGAATGAGCAGTTCTTC.

This clone was seen a few times. This rearrangement joins TRBV28 to TRBJ2-3, with 11 positions matching TRBD2. The ends lost 5 bases at V and 5 bases at J; junction bases unmatched: 6. This CDR3 region has 15 residues. Looked up from germline, CDR1 is MDHEN and CDR2 is SYDVKM. DNA of the CDR3: TGTGCCAGCAGTAGTAGCGGGAGGGCCAGAGATACGCAGTATTTT. Amino acid sequence: CASSSSGRARDTQYF.

The V call is TRBV30, the J call TRBJ1-5, with D uncertain. Germline assignment: CDR1 GTSNPN and CDR2 SVGIG (reference sequence). The CDR3 has 13 amino acids. The ends were cut back, 3 bases at V and 6 bases at J, with 12 bases in the middle. Written as DNA, the CDR3 is TGTGCCTGGAGCGCCGGGGAAACTCAGCCCCAGCATTTT. Protein sequence: CAWSAGETQPQHF.

The chain recombines TRBV28 with TRBJ2-7; the D gene is possibly TRBD1 (6 bases). The germline V gene encodes CDR1 MDHEN and CDR2 SYDVKM. With 8 bases removed from V and 9 bases from J, the gap between germline ends came to 14 bases. This CDR3 spans 11 amino acids. CDR3 protein: CASQGSTRQYF. The CDR3 DNA follows: TGTGCCAGCCAGGGGTCTACGAGGCAGTACTTC.

This chain connects TRBV24-1 to TRBJ1-2, with D maybe TRBD1 (6 bases). V lost 5 bases to trimming and J lost 2 bases, with 17 bases between them. The CDR3 extends over 16 amino acids. Germline V lookup: CDR1 KGHDR, CDR2 SFDVKD. CDR3 loop: CATSGYSGTTNYGYTF. CDR3 bases: TGTGCCACCAGTGGTTACTCCGGGACAACGAACTATGGCTACACCTTC.

The rearrangement links TRBV5-1 to TRBJ2-3; D is possibly TRBD2 (6 bases). V was trimmed by 0 bases and J by 1 base, leaving 12 bases between them. Per the germline V gene, CDR1 is SGHRS and CDR2 is YFSETQ. The length of the CDR3 is 16 residues. The CDR3 reads CASSLGASEGTDTQYF. CDR3 nucleotides: TGCGCCAGCAGCTTGGGGGCTAGCGAGGGCACAGATACGCAGTATTTT. Looking up the rest from reference TRBV5-1 and TRBJ2-3 gives the full variable domain: KAGVTQTPRYLIKTRGQQVTLSCSPISGHRSVSWYQQTPGQGLQFLFEYFSETQRNKGNFPGRFSGRQFSNSRSEMNVSTLELGDSALYLCASSLGASEGTDTQYFGPGTRLTVL.

V usage is TRBV28 and J usage is TRBJ2-7; D might be TRBD1 (6 bases). The CDR3 is 12 amino acids. Germline V gene lookup returns CDR1 MDHEN and CDR2 SYDVKM. Trimming removed 5 bases from V and 5 bases from J, with 10 bases in between. The CDR3 reads CASSEGVDEQYF. For the CDR3, the DNA is TGTGCCAGCAGTGAGGGGGTCGACGAGCAGTACTTC.

In this sample, this clone turned up a few times. V gene TRBV11-2 combines with J gene TRBJ1-6; TRBD1 might be the D (5 bases). The length of the CDR3 is 15 residues. Germline lookup yields CDR1 SGHAT and CDR2 FQNNGV. Trimming shortened V by 2 bases and J by 2 bases, and 7 bases separated the two germline ends. In nucleotides, the CDR3 is TGTGCCAGCAGCTTAAACAGGCCCTATAATTCACCCCTCCACTTT. Its protein is CASSLNRPYNSPLHF.

This chain uses TRBV15 with TRBJ1-4, with 7 bases that match TRBD1. V shed 6 bases and J 0 bases; nucleotides not matched to a gene: 7. The CDR3 is made up of 16 amino acids. Germline V lookup: CDR1 LNHNV, CDR2 YYDKDF (reference sequence). The CDR3 loop is CATSEGAPATNEKLFF. CDR3 DNA sequence: TGTGCCACCAGTGAGGGGGCGCCGGCAACTAATGAAAAACTGTTTTTT. Variable domain in full (rest from reference TRBV15 and TRBJ1-4): DAMVIQNPRYQVTQFGKPVTLSCSQTLNHNVMYWYQQKSSQAPKLLFHYYDKDFNNEADTPDNFQSRRPNTSFCFLDIRSPGLGDTAMYLCATSEGAPATNEKLFFGSGTQLSVL.

V usage is TRBV27 and J usage is TRBJ2-6; D gene unclear. The CDR3 loop spans 14 amino acids. Trimming left V 2 bases short and J 2 bases short, with 4 bases between. CDR1 and CDR2 from the germline V gene are MNHEY and SMNVEV (reference sequence). The CDR3 region is CASSLAAGANVLTF. For the CDR3, the DNA is TGTGCCAGCAGTTTAGCAGCTGGGGCCAACGTCCTGACTTTC.

The rearrangement uses TRBV19 and TRBJ1-5; TRBD1 matches 11 bases. This CDR3 region has 15 residues. V lost 5 bases to trimming and J lost 5 bases; unmatched junction nucleotides: 5. The germline V gene has CDR1 LNHDA and CDR2 SQIVND (reference sequence). This CDR3 is CASSDGTGGYQPQHF. Written as DNA, the CDR3 is TGTGCCAGTAGTGACGGGACAGGGGGTTATCAGCCCCAGCATTTT.

The chain carries TRBV28 and TRBJ2-7, with TRBD2 as a possible D gene (5 bases). Trimming pared 4 bases from V and 6 bases from J, leaving 16 bases between. CDR1 is MDHEN, CDR2 SYDVKM, per germline. CDR3 length equals 14 residues. The CDR3 region has the DNA TGTGCCAGCAGTTCCCCCTTGGGAAGCGGCGAGCAGTACTTC. It codes for CASSSPLGSGEQYF.

V gene TRBV19 combines with J gene TRBJ2-5; TRBD2 matches 7 bases. V dropped 7 bases and J dropped 4; count of bases not matched to a gene: 12. CDR3 length equals 15 residues. Germline CDR1 and CDR2: LNHDA and SQIVND (reference sequence). Written as DNA, the CDR3 is TGTGCCAGTACTGAGACTGCTAGCGGACCAGAGACCCAGTACTTC. The encoded protein is CASTETASGPETQYF.

As concerns this clone: The same CDR3 also results from other DNA sequences found in this sample. The V and J genes are TRBV5-1 and TRBJ2-5, with a tentative D call TRBD2 (6 bases). The V end was cut by 0 bases, the J end by 5 bases, with 11 bases between. The CDR3 totals 14 residues. Per germline, CDR1 SGHRS and CDR2 YFSETQ. The CDR3 nucleotides are TGCGCCAGCAGCTTGGCACTAGCCGAGGAGACCCAGTACTTC. Translation gives CASSLALAEETQYF.

The rearrangement uses TRBV10-3 and TRBJ1-5, with 7 bases matching TRBD1. The J segment lost 2 bases and the V segment lost 2 bases, leaving 6 bases of the junction unmatched. The CDR3 consists of 16 residues. Looked up from germline, CDR1 is ENHRY and CDR2 is SYGVKD. CDR3 bases: TGTGCCATCAGTGAGCAGGGGGAAGGTGGCAATCAGCCCCAGCATTTT. Protein product: CAISEQGEGGNQPQHF.

The V gene is TRBV3-1 (or the pseudogene TRBV3-2), the J gene TRBJ2-5; weak D call: TRBD2 (6 bases). V lost 0 bases and J lost 4, with 15 bases in between. Germline values: CDR1 LGHDT, CDR2 YNNKEL (reference sequence). This CDR3 contains 16 residues. The CDR3 protein is CASSQDLGSGGETQYF. The CDR3 region has the DNA TGTGCCAGCAGCCAAGATCTGGGTAGCGGTGGAGAGACCCAGTACTTC.

The chain uses TRBV7-3 and TRBJ2-5; TRBD1 might be the D (5 bases). CDR1 and CDR2 (germline): SGHTA, FQGTGA. V was trimmed by 2 bases and J by 1 base, leaving 8 bases between them. The length of the CDR3 is 14 residues. The CDR3 nucleotides are TGTGCCAGCAGCTTAGCAGGGTTCCAAGAGACCCAGTACTTC. This sequence encodes CASSLAGFQETQYF.

The CDR3 here is CASSPTSGSPTTRYNEQFF. The DNA for the CDR3 is TGTGCCAGCAGTCCTACTAGCGGGAGTCCGACCACGCGCTACAATGAGCAGTTCTTC. This chain connects TRBV28 to TRBJ2-1; 11 nucleotides line up with TRBD2. Germline V CDR1 and CDR2: MDHEN, SYDVKM. The CDR3 has 19 residues. Trimming removed 5 bases from V and 3 bases from J; junction bases left unmatched: 15.

The chain employs TRBV7-9 and TRBJ1-1; TRBD1 matches 9 bases. Germline CDR1 is SEHNR and CDR2 is FQNEAQ (reference sequence). V shed 2 bases, J shed 1 base, and the junction held 2 bases outside the gene matches. The CDR3 spans 15 residues. The CDR3 loop reads CASSLWGQGNTEAFF. In DNA form, the CDR3 reads TGTGCCAGCAGCTTATGGGGACAGGGGAACACTGAAGCTTTCTTT.

The genes are TRBV6-5 and TRBJ2-2, with 7 bases aligning to TRBD2. V dropped 6 bases and J dropped 1; count of bases not matched to a gene: 2. This CDR3 spans 14 amino acids. Germline V CDR1 and CDR2: MNHEY, SVGAGI. The CDR3 DNA reads as TGTGCCAGCAGCCGCGGGGGGAACACCGGGGAGCTGTTTTTT. It yields the protein CASSRGGNTGELFF.